This entry features one T cell receptor (beta chain) sequence. What this receptor recognizes is not known. No qualities accompany the bases; no much larger clone lies one base away. From the cysteine up to the phenylalanine, the CDR3 has a length of 14 residues. CDR3 DNA only is kept here, 42 bases in frame from base 1. Reading the germline V gene gives CDR1 MNHEY and CDR2 SVGAGI. From V the trimming removes 5 bases and from J it removes 6 bases, while the gene matches leave 5 bases of the junction unaccounted for. The data derive from a study of T cell responses to AZD1222 COVID-19 vaccine (dated by TCRdb to about 2021). At the level of the whole study: Because spike-specific TCR depth and breadth did not differ between the two schedules, AZD1222 recipients who got a second dose at roughly 4 weeks were pooled with those who got a second dose at roughly 12 weeks. A total of around 240 trial participants underwent TCR sequencing, of whom 200 to 220 received two doses of AZD1222 and some 25 received two doses of the MenACWY control vaccine. Trial participants were enrolled by age into subgroups of 18-55, 56-69 and 70-plus years, and roughly 150, 30 and 60 TCR-sequenced participants, respectively, were included in these subgroups. The research as a whole found: The 56-69-year group was small, and its depth increase did not reach significance, likely because of low power. Because no samples from the day 14 peak response were available, repertoires could be characterized only after the peak T cell response. The whole spike protein was spanned by vaccine-associated CD4 TCRs, and dominant responses were seen in regions 160-218 and 743-854. Most participants were white British and females outnumbered males, and the authors suggested that clonal diversity may have been underestimated. Conclusions about previously exposed vaccinees are limited, since just 5 or 6 AZD1222 recipients were seropositive for SARS-CoV-2 at baseline. After two AZD1222 doses, both the breadth and the depth of spike-specific TCRs were significantly higher than at day 0 and than in MenACWY recipients. Reportedly, close to half of the unique spike-specific TCRs recognized epitopes lying outside the regions that are mutated in the B.1.351 and B.1.1.7 variants.

The CDR3 regions of human TCRbeta chains were analyzed by immunosequencing. The published analysis was carried out like this. TCRs in the repertoires were matched against a reference library of SARS-CoV-2-specific TCRs that had been generated with the MIRA antigen-specificity platform. Breadth meant the fraction of unique TCRs that were SARS-CoV-2-associated, whereas depth meant the fraction of total T cells that were SARS-CoV-2-associated. Each spike-specific TCR was assigned to its reactive spike region and to a CD4 or CD8 class using the MIRA data. Log10-transformed breadth and depth values were compared by one-way ANOVA with Sidak's multiple comparisons tests. In its TCRdb copy, this immuneACCESS table keeps in-frame sequences only and misses some clones. Where compared with another copy, unresolved V genes explain less than half of these, and the others have no known cause. That table gives V, J and clone size, and the DNA gave D and trimming. For this sample the table gives 95,000 to 150,000 clones, of which 80% to 95% were detected only once. Of the sample, 11% to 15% is held by the ten largest clones.

What the time point label conveys for this sample: baseline before first vaccination. Vaccinee samples were obtained from the UK trials COV001 and COV002, which included a single-blind randomized controlled phase 2/3 trial of AZD1222 (ChAdOx1 nCoV-19) in healthy adults. Trial participant PBMC samples were collected at day 0 and day 28 after the second dose for TCRbeta chain sequencing. Sequences were derived from peripheral blood, sampled on day 0 of AZD1222 vaccination. The rearranged chain carries TRBV6-5 and TRBJ1-5, with 9 central nucleotides matching TRBD1. The receptor was derived from an adult in good health. DNA sequence: TGTGCCAGCAGTACCCGGACAGGGGTTCAGCCCCAGCATTTT. It is translated as CASSTRTGVQPQHF.